This TCR beta chain was documented in a study of blood T cell repertoires in COVID-19. Study summary: The United States, Italy and Spain were the sources of the acute and convalescent COVID-19 samples. T cells, B-cell-depleted T cells, or PBMCs provided the cDNA or gDNA that served as material.

It was during active infection that Seattle patients were enrolled and then longitudinally followed. How the authors handled the data: Quantification of nucleated cells was approximated via reference gene primer amplification. Data came from immunoSEQ multiplex PCR; TCRdb stores just in-frame clones and leaves some out. The D gene and trimming were derived from the DNA, and the V and J assignments and clone size from that table. This sample has 260,000 or so clones, with 80% to 90% found just once. The source material was peripheral blood. The clonotype originates from a woman aged 80 or older with COVID-19, enrolled during active disease.

In DNA form, the CDR3 reads TGTGCCAGCAGCTTCCAGGGAACCTATGGCTACACCTTC. It yields the protein CASSFQGTYGYTF. The chain combines TRBV7-2 with TRBJ1-2, with D possibly TRBD1 on 5 matching bases. V was pared by 3 bases and J by 4 bases, with 9 bases between. CDR3 length: 13 amino acids. Germline CDR1 is SGHTA and CDR2 is FQGNSA.